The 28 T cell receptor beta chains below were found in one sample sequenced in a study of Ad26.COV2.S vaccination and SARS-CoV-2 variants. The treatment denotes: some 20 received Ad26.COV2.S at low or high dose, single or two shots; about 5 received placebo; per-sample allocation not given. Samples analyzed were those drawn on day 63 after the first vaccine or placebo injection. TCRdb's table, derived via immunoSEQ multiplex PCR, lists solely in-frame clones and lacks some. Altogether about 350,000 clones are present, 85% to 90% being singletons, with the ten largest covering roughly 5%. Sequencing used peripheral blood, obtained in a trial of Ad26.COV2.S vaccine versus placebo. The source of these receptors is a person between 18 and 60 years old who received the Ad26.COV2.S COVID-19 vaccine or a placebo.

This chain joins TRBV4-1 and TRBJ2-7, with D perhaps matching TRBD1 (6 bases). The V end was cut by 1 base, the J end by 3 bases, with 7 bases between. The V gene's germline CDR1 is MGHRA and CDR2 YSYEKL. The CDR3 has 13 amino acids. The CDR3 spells CASSQGDIYEQYF. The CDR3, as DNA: TGCGCCAGCAGCCAAGGGGACATCTACGAGCAGTACTTC.

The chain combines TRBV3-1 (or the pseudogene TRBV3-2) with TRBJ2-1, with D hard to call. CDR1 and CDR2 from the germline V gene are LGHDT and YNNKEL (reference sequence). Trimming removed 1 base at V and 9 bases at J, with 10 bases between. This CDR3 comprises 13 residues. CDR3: CASSQGGSSEQFF. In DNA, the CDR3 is TGTGCCAGCAGCCAAGGTGGTTCGTCTGAGCAGTTCTTC.

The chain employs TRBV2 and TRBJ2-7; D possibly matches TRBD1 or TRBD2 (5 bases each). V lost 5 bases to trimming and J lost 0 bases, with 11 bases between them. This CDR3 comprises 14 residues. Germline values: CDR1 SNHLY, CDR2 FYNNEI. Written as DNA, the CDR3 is TGTGCCAGCAGTCGGGACGGATCCTCCTACGAGCAGTACTTC. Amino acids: CASSRDGSSYEQYF. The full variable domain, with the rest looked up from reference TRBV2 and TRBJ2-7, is EPEVTQTPSHQVTQMGQEVILRCVPISNHLYFYWYRQILGQKVEFLVSFYNNEISEKSEIFDDQFSVERPDGSNFTLKIRSTKLEDSAMYFCASSRDGSSYEQYFGPGTRLTVT.

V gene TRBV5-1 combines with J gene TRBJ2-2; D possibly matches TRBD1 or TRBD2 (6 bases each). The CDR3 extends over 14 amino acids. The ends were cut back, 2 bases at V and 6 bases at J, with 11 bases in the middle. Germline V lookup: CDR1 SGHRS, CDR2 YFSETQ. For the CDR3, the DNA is TGCGCCAGCAGCTTTATTGGGGGGCCCGGGGAGCTGTTTTTT. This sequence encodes CASSFIGGPGELFF.

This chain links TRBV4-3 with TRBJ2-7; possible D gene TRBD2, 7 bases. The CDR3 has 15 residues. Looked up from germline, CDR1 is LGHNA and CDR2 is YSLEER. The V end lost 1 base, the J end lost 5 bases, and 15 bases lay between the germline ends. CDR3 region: CASSQAVQGGDEQYF. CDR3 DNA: TGCGCCAGCAGCCAAGCGGTACAGGGAGGGGACGAGCAGTACTTC.

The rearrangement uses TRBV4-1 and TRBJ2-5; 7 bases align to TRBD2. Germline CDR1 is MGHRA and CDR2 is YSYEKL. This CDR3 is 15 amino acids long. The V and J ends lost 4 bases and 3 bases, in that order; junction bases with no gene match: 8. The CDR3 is CASSPGLGREETQYF. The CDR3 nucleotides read TGCGCCAGCAGCCCAGGGCTAGGGAGGGAAGAGACCCAGTACTTC.

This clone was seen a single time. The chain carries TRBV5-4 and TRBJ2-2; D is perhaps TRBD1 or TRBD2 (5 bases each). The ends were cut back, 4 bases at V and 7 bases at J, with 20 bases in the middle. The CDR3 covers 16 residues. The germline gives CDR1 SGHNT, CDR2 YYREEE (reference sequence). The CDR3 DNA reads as TGTGCCAGCAGCGGGGGTACGAGGGTGCCGGTCGGGGAGCTGTTTTTT. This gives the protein CASSGGTRVPVGELFF. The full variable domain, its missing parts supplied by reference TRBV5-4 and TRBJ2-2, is ETGVTQSPTHLIKTRGQQVTLRCSSQSGHNTVSWYQQALGQGPQFIFQYYREEENGRGNFPPRFSGLQFPNYSSELNVNALELDDSALYLCASSGGTRVPVGELFFGEGSRLTVL.

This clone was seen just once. CDR3 sequence (DNA): TGTGCCAGCAGCGTCACGGGGGCGGAAGAGCATTTT. It codes for CASSVTGAEEHF. The chain has TRBV7-7 and TRBJ1-5, with D perhaps matching TRBD1 (6 bases). This CDR3 region has 12 residues. Germline V gene data show CDR1 as SSHAT and CDR2 as FNYEAQ (reference sequence). V was shortened by 5 bases and J by 14 bases, with 16 bases between the two germline ends.

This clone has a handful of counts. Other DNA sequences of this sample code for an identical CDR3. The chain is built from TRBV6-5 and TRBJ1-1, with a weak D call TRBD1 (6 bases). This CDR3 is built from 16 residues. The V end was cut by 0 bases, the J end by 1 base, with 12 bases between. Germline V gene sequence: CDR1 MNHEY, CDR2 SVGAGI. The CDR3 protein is CASSYSGGRGNTEAFF. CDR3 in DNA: TGTGCCAGCAGTTACTCTGGGGGGCGCGGGAACACTGAAGCTTTCTTT.

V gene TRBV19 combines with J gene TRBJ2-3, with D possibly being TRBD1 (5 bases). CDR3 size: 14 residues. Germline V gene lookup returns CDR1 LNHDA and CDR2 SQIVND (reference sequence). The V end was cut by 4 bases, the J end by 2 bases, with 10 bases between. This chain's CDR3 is CASSTDSDTDTQYF. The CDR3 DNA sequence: TGTGCCAGTAGTACCGACAGCGACACAGATACGCAGTATTTT.

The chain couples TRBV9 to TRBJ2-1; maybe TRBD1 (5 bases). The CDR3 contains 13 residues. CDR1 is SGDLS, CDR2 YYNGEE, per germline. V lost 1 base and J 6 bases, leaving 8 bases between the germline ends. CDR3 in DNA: TGTGCCAGCAGCGTAACAGGACCCAATGAGCAGTTCTTC. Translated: CASSVTGPNEQFF.

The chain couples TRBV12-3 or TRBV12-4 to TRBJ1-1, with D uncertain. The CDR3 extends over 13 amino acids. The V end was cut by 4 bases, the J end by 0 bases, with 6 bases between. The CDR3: CASSSPLNTEAFF. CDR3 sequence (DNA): TGTGCCAGCAGTTCCCCATTGAACACTGAAGCTTTCTTT.

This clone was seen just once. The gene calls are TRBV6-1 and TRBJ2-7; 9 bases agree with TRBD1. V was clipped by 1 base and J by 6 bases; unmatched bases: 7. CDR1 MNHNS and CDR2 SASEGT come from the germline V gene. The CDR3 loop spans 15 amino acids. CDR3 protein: CASSEGRNRGLEQYF. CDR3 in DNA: TGTGCCAGCAGTGAAGGCAGGAACAGGGGGCTCGAGCAGTACTTC.

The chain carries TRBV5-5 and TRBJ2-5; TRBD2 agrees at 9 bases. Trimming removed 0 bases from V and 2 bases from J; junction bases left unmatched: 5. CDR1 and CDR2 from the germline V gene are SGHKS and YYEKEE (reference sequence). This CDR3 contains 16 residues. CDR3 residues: CASSLGISGGQETQYF. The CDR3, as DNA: TGTGCCAGCAGCTTGGGAATTAGCGGGGGACAAGAGACCCAGTACTTC.

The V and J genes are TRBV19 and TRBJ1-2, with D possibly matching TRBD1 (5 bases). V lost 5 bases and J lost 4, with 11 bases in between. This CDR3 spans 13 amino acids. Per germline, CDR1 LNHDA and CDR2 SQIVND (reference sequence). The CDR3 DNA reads TGTGCCAGTAGTTTCGGGGGAGGCTATGGCTACACCTTC. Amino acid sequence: CASSFGGGYGYTF. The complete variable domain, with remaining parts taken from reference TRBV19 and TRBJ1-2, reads DGGITQSPKYLFRKEGQNVTLSCEQNLNHDAMYWYRQDPGQGLRLIYYSQIVNDFQKGDIAEGYSVSREKKESFPLTVTSAQKNPTAFYLCASSFGGGYGYTFGSGTRLTVV.

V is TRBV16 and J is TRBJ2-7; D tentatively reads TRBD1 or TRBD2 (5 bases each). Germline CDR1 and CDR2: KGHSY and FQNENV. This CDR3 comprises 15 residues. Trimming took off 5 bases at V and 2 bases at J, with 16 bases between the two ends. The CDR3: CASSGTLSDTYEQYF. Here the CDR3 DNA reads TGTGCCAGCAGCGGGACCCTCTCGGATACCTACGAGCAGTACTTC.

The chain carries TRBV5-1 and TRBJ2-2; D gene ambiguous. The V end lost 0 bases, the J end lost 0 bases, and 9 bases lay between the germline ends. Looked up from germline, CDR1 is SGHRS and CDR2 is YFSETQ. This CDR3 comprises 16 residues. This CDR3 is CASSLVVGTNTGELFF. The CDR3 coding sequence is TGCGCCAGCAGCTTGGTTGTAGGGACGAACACCGGGGAGCTGTTTTTT.

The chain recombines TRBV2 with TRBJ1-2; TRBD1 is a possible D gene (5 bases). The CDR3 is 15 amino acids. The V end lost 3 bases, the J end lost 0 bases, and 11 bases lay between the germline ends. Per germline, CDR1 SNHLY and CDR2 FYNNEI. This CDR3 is CASSDPGTANYGYTF. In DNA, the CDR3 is TGTGCCAGCAGTGACCCCGGGACGGCTAACTATGGCTACACCTTC.

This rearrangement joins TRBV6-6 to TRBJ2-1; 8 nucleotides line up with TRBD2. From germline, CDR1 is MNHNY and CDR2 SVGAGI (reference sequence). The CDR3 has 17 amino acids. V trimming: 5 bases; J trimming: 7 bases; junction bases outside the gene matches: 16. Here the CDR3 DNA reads TGTGCCAGCAGTCCCCGCCGTAGCGGGGCAAGGAGAAATGAGCAGTTCTTC. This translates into CASSPRRSGARRNEQFF.

CDR3 region: CASSPPSGSSYNEQFF. DNA for the CDR3: TGTGCCAGCTCACCACCTAGCGGGAGCTCCTACAATGAGCAGTTCTTC. This rearrangement joins TRBV18 to TRBJ2-1, with 9 bases that match TRBD2. From germline, CDR1 is KGHSH and CDR2 LQKENI. The trim removed 0 bases at V and 0 bases at J, leaving 0 bases unmatched. There are 16 residues in the CDR3.

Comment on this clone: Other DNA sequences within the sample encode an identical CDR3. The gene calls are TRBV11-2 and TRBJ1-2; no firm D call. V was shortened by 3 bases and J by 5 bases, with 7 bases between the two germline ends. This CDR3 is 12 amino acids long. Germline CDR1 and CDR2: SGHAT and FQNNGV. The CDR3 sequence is CASSLDGYGYTF. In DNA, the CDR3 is TGTGCCAGCAGCTTGGACGGATATGGCTACACCTTC.

In DNA, the CDR3 is TGTGCCAGCAGTGAAGTCAGGGGTGAGGCCGGGGAGCTGTTTTTT. Amino acids: CASSEVRGEAGELFF. The chain is built from TRBV6-1 and TRBJ2-2, with D maybe TRBD1 (6 bases). This CDR3 is built from 15 residues. The V and J ends lost 1 base and 6 bases respectively, with 12 bases between them. Per the germline V gene, CDR1 is MNHNS and CDR2 is SASEGT.

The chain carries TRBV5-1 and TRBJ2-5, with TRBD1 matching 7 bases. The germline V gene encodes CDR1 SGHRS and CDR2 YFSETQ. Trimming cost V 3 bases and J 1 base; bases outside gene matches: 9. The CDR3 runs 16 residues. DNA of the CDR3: TGCGCCAGCAGCTCGATGCCCGGGACAGCCCAAGAGACCCAGTACTTC. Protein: CASSSMPGTAQETQYF.

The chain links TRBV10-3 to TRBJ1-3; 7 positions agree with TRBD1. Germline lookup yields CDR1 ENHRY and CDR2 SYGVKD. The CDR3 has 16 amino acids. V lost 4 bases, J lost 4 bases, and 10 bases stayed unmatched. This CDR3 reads CAISGSLRGPGNTIYF. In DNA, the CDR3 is TGTGCCATCAGTGGATCTTTAAGGGGGCCCGGAAACACCATATATTTT.

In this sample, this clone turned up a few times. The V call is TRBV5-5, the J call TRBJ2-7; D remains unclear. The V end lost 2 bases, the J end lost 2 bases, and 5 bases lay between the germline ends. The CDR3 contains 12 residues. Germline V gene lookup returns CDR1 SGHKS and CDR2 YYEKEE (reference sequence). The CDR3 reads CASSLLTYEQYF. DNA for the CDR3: TGTGCCAGCAGCTTACTGACCTACGAGCAGTACTTC. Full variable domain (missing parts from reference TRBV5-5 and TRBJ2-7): DAGVTQSPTHLIKTRGQQVTLRCSPISGHKSVSWYQQVLGQGPQFIFQYYEKEERGRGNFPDRFSARQFPNYSSELNVNALLLGDSALYLCASSLLTYEQYFGPGTRLTVT.

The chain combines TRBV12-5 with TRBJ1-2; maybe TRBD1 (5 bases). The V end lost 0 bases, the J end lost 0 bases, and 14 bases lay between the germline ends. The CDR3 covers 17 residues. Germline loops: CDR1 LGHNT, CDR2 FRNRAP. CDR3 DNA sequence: TGTGCTAGTGGTTTGGTACCTCGACAGCAAGCTAACTATGGCTACACCTTC. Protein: CASGLVPRQQANYGYTF.

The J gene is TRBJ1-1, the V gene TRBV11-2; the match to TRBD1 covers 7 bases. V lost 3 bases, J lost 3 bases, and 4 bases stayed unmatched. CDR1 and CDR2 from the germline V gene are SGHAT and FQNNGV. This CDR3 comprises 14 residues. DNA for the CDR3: TGTGCCAGCAGCTTCCGGACAGGAGACACTGAAGCTTTCTTT. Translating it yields CASSFRTGDTEAFF.

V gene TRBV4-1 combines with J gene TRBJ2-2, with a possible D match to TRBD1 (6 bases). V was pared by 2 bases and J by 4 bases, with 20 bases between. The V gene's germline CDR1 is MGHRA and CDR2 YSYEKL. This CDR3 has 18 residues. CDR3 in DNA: TGCGCCAGCAGCCAACCGTTATATCTGACAGGTTTCACCGGGGAGCTGTTTTTT. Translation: CASSQPLYLTGFTGELFF.